The rows below give T cell receptor beta chains drawn from one sample of a study of cytomegalovirus exposure and HLA in healthy donors. Libraries were prepared by immunoSEQ multiplex PCR; TCRdb keeps only in-frame clonotypes and omits some of them. The data contain some 98,000 clones, over 60% of them singletons. The sequencing input was PBMCs. Receptors were obtained from a human donor in good health. CDR3s include the opening cysteine and the closing phenylalanine or tryptophan. A D gene is named only where the DNA matches it firmly. Not every row has a clone size; where given, it reads once, few, many or a size class.

d_call	clone_size	v_call	j_call	cdr3_nt	cdr3_aa
TRBD1	few	TRBV4-1	TRBJ1-1	TGCGCCAGCAGCCAAATCAAAGGACAGGGTCTTAGAGCTTTCTTT	CASSQIKGQGLRAFF
NA	NA	TRBV14	TRBJ2-2	TGTGCCAGCAGCCAAGCCAGGGGACCCGGGGAGCTGTTTTTT	CASSQARGPGELFF
NA	NA	TRBV19	TRBJ2-7	TGTGCCAGTAGCGGGAGTTCAAAGCAGTACTTC	CASSGSSKQYF
NA	NA	TRBV6-1	TRBJ1-2	TGTGCCAGCAGTGAAGCGCGACAGAGTTATGGCTACACCTTC	CASSEARQSYGYTF
TRBD1	few	TRBV4-3	TRBJ1-5	TGCGCCAGCAGCCAAACCCGGACAGGGAGGTATCAGCCCCAGCATTTT	CASSQTRTGRYQPQHF
NA	NA	TRBV5-1	TRBJ2-7	TGCGCCAGCAGCTTGGGACTAGTTATTCACGAGCAGTACTTC	CASSLGLVIHEQYF
NA	few	TRBV19	TRBJ1-6	TGTGCCAGTAGTATAGATAACAACGATTCACCCCTCCACTTT	CASSIDNNDSPLHF
NA	NA	TRBV5-6	TRBJ1-2	TGTGCCAGCACCCGAGGGAGGGGAGACTATGGCTACACCTTC	CASTRGRGDYGYTF
NA	NA	TRBV7-9	TRBJ1-5	TGTTCCAGCAGCTTAGCCCCGGACAGAGCCGAGACCCAGCATTTT	CSSSLAPDRAETQHF
TRBD1	NA	TRBV9	TRBJ1-2	TGTGCCAGCAGCCTATCGACAGGGGACTATGGCTACACCTTC	CASSLSTGDYGYTF
TRBD1	few	TRBV14	TRBJ2-2	TGTGCCAGCAGCCCGATAGGGGGCTATGCCGGGGAGCTGTTTTTT	CASSPIGGYAGELFF
TRBD1	few	TRBV19	TRBJ1-2	TGTGCCAGTAGTACTCATCACAGGGGTTGGTATGGCTACACCTTC	CASSTHHRGWYGYTF
NA	NA	TRBV10-3	TRBJ1-1	TGTGCCACGAGGACAGACGGAGAGACGAACACTGAAGCTTTCTTT	CATRTDGETNTEAFF
TRBD1	NA	TRBV6-1	TRBJ1-3	TGTGCCAGCCGTCAGGGGGCCCTTGCTGGAAACACCATATATTTT	CASRQGALAGNTIYF
NA	NA	TRBV2	TRBJ1-1	TGTGCCAGCTGGGGGCAAGATTACACTGAAGCTTTCTTT	CASWGQDYTEAFF
NA	NA	TRBV6-1	TRBJ2-1	TGTGCCAGCAGTGAAAACCTAAATGCCTACAATGAGCAGTTCTTC	CASSENLNAYNEQFF
NA	once	TRBV5-4	TRBJ1-4	TGTGCCAGCAGCTTGGGCCGGGCTGGGAGTGAAAAACTGTTTTTT	CASSLGRAGSEKLFF
NA	NA	TRBV6-5	TRBJ1-4	TGTGCCAGCAGTTACTCGGGGCCAGCAACTAATGAAAAACTGTTTTTT	CASSYSGPATNEKLFF
NA	NA	TRBV14	TRBJ2-7	TGTGCCAGCAGCCGCGGGAAGACCTACGAGCAGTACTTC	CASSRGKTYEQYF
TRBD2	few	TRBV7-2	TRBJ2-7	TGTGCCAGCAGCTTATATGGGGAGGGGTTATTAATTAATCCCTACGAGCAGTACTTC	CASSLYGEGLLINPYEQYF
TRBD2	NA	TRBV4-2	TRBJ2-3	TGTGCCAGCAGCCAAGGGGCTAGCGGGGGGGAGGATACGCAGTATTTT	CASSQGASGGEDTQYF
TRBD2	few	TRBV5-4	TRBJ2-3	TGTGCCAGCAGCTGGGGACTACCCCCGGATACGCAGTATTTT	CASSWGLPPDTQYF
TRBD1	few	TRBV18	TRBJ2-7	TGTGCCAGCTCACCACCTGGACAGGGGAGCCCCTACGAGCAGTACTTC	CASSPPGQGSPYEQYF
TRBD1	few	TRBV6-5	TRBJ1-5	TGTGCCAGCAGACCGGACAGGATCAATCAGCCCCAGCATTTT	CASRPDRINQPQHF
TRBD2	NA	TRBV6-1	TRBJ2-1	TGTGCCAGCACTTTAGCGGGAGAGCTGAACAATGAGCAGTTCTTC	CASTLAGELNNEQFF
NA	NA	TRBV11-2	TRBJ1-4	TGTGCCAGCAGCGGAGAGGGACACTTTGCAACTAATGAAAAACTGTTTTTT	CASSGEGHFATNEKLFF
NA	NA	TRBV7-9	TRBJ2-7	TGTTCCAGCAGCTTAATGGTCCTCAGCTCCTACGAGCAGTACTTC	CSSSLMVLSSYEQYF
TRBD1	NA	TRBV7-2	TRBJ2-4	TGTGCCAGCAGCTCCGCCGGGACAGGGGTTCACTTAGCCAAAAACATTCAGTACTTC	CASSSAGTGVHLAKNIQYF
TRBD1	NA	TRBV27	TRBJ2-2	TGTGCCAGCAGTTTATACAGGGGGAACACCGGGGAGCTGTTTTTT	CASSLYRGNTGELFF
NA	NA	TRBV5-1	TRBJ2-3	TGCGCCAGCAGCTTGTCTAGTTTCACAGATACGCAGTATTTT	CASSLSSFTDTQYF
NA	NA	TRBV29-1	TRBJ1-2	TGCAGCGCCCGACAGGCAGGCTATGGCTACACCTTC	CSARQAGYGYTF
TRBD2	NA	TRBV4-2	TRBJ2-4	TGTGCCAGCAGCCAAGGACTAGCGGGGGGGCTTTCGGCCAAAAACATTCAGTACTTC	CASSQGLAGGLSAKNIQYF
TRBD2	NA	TRBV30	TRBJ2-5	TGTGCCTGGAGTGTACTCTCTAGCGGGGTACAAGAGACCCAGTACTTC	CAWSVLSSGVQETQYF
TRBD2	NA	TRBV6-1	TRBJ2-1	TGTGCCAGCAGTGAACGCGCGGCGGGGGATGAGCAGTTCTTC	CASSERAAGDEQFF
NA	NA	TRBV6-5	TRBJ2-1	TGTGCCAGCAGTAGCAGGGAAGGCAATGAGCAGTTCTTC	CASSSREGNEQFF
NA	NA	TRBV18	TRBJ1-2	TGTGCCAGCTCATCTTTCGGACAGAGCTATGGCTACACCTTC	CASSSFGQSYGYTF
NA	NA	TRBV19	TRBJ1-5	TGTGCCAGTAGTATAGGCGGACAGCCCCAGCATTTT	CASSIGGQPQHF
TRBD1	NA	TRBV7-2	TRBJ2-7	TGTGCCAGCAGCCATAACACAGGGGACCCCCACGAGCAGTACTTC	CASSHNTGDPHEQYF
TRBD1	once	TRBV2	TRBJ2-7	TGTGCCAGCAGTGACCCCGGACAGGGCGACGAGCAGTACTTC	CASSDPGQGDEQYF
NA	NA	TRBV7-8	TRBJ2-5	TGTGCCAGCAGCTTAAGTGGAGCGGTCCAAGAGACCCAGTACTTC	CASSLSGAVQETQYF
TRBD1	once	TRBV30	TRBJ1-4	TGTGCCTGGAGTTCCGGGACAGTTGATGAAAAACTGTTTTTT	CAWSSGTVDEKLFF
NA	NA	TRBV6-4	TRBJ2-2	TGTGCCAGCAGTGACTCGGGAGGGAACACCGGGGAGCTGTTTTTT	CASSDSGGNTGELFF
TRBD2	NA	TRBV11-2	TRBJ2-5	TGTGCCAGCAGCTTAGACCGAACTAGCGGTTACCAAGAGACCCAGTACTTC	CASSLDRTSGYQETQYF
NA	NA	TRBV4-1	TRBJ1-1	TGCGCCAGCAGCCGGTTTGGGCGAACTGAAGCTTTCTTT	CASSRFGRTEAFF
TRBD1	few	TRBV19	TRBJ1-3	TGTGCCAGTAGTCCCCGGACAGGGTACGGAAACACCATATATTTT	CASSPRTGYGNTIYF
NA	few	TRBV5-6	TRBJ1-1	TGTGCCAGCAGCTTAACTCCCGTAAGCACTGAAGCTTTCTTT	CASSLTPVSTEAFF
NA	once	TRBV7-7	TRBJ2-2	TGTGCCAGCAGCATGAACAGGGGAGGCCTAGGCGGGGAGCTGTTTTTT	CASSMNRGGLGGELFF
NA	NA	TRBV5-1	TRBJ1-6	TGCGCCAGCGGATTATCTCAGGGCGGTGATAATTCACCCCTCCACTTT	CASGLSQGGDNSPLHF